This T cell receptor (beta chain) was identified in a study of T cells in localized non-small cell lung cancer (dated by TCRdb to the early 2020s). For context, the study as a whole: Comparing tumors with uninvolved tumor-adjacent lungs, the study looked at the T cell repertoires of approximately 250 patients with early-stage NSCLC. The cohort comprised roughly 240 treatment-naïve NSCLC patients with resected, localized lung tumors. NSCLC patients had a mean age of approximately 66 years, and around 140 were male and 107 female. Overall results and qualifications from the work: A median of roughly 60 of the top 100 tumor clones were detected in paired uninvolved adjacent lung, and about 29 of these tumor clones were also found among the top 100 clones of the paired uninvolved adjacent lung. The highest T cell clonality was observed in uninvolved tumor-adjacent lung, where clonality exceeded that of tumor, suggesting that antigenic responses were more focused in uninvolved tumor-adjacent lung. Multi-region tumor sequencing was not performed, so intratumor heterogeneity could not be excluded. Since the design was exploratory, TCR variables were selected using unadjusted p-values with no false-discovery rate correction. Higher blood T cell density associated with longer overall survival, while higher adjacent-lung clonality associated with shorter survival.

Worth noting for this clone: Its specific antigen is unknown. No base qualities exist here, and no much larger clone lies one base off it.

The immunoSEQ Assay was used to sequence TCR beta CDR3 regions from DNA. The source study handled its data this way. T cell density was computed as TCR beta template counts normalized to usable DNA estimated by amplifying housekeeping genes. The preseqR package was used to estimate richness by extrapolating to 400,000 templates for PBMC samples and to 120,000 templates for tissue samples. Clonality was calculated as one minus Pielou's evenness. Tissue-enriched TCRs were identified by differential abundance testing using productive amino-acid clonotypes, minimum total count 5 and alpha 0.1. The Jaccard Index and the Morisita Overlap Index were used to measure how much the repertoires overlapped between compartments. GLIPH clustered TCR beta CDR3s with public tetramer-defined viral CDR3s; viral motifs required at least three viral sequences plus V-gene enrichment. This immuneACCESS table, as held by TCRdb, lists in-frame sequences with V and J called but not all clones. Of the missing ones, under half trace to an unresolved V gene in checked studies; the others have no known cause. For V, J and clone size, that table is used; D and trimming come from the DNA. The sample yields roughly 2,000 clones; 27% were counted once. Around 21% of the sample is in the top ten clones.

The germline V end is reduced by 6 bases and the J end by 4 bases; junction bases left unmatched: 10. From its cysteine to its phenylalanine, the CDR3 spans 16 amino acids. The retained sequence is limited to the CDR3, 48 bases, with the frame set at the first base. CDR1 and CDR2 are read off the germline V gene as SGHNT and YENEEA. Uninvolved adjacent lung was taken at least 2 cm from the tumor margin and confirmed free of atypia by two independent pathologists. At diagnosis, peripheral blood, uninvolved tumor-adjacent lung and tumor were collected and were preserved as a mix of fresh-frozen and FFPE material.

The sequence was obtained from a male donor aged 60 or older with stage II lung adenocarcinoma. The starting material was normal lung tissue next to the tumor, obtained before any cancer treatment. The rearranged chain carries TRBV11-3 and TRBJ1-2, with 11 bases matching TRBD1. The CDR3 has the sequence CASSITIGTGGYGYTF. The sequenced DNA is TGTGCCAGCAGTATCACCATTGGGACAGGGGGCTATGGCTACACCTTC.